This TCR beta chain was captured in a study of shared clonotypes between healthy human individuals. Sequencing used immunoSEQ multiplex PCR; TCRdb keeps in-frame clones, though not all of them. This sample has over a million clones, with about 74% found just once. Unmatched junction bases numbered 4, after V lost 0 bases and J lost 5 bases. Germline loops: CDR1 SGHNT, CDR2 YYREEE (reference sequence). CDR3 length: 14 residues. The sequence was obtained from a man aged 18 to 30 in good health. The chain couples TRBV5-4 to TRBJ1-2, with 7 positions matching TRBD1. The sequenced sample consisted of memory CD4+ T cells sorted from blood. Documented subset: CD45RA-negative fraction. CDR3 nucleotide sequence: TGTGCCAGCAGCTTGGGGGGACAGAGGTATGGCTACACCTTC. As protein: CASSLGGQRYGYTF.